The 3 T cell receptor beta chains presented below share a single source sample, sequenced in a study of cytomegalovirus exposure and HLA in healthy donors. The PCR was carried out with 60 Vbeta primers and 13 Jbeta primers. TCRdb's copy holds only in-frame clones and misses some; the assay was immunoSEQ multiplex PCR. The table records around 150,000 clones, more than 70% of them present only once. The specimen was PBMCs. The receptors come from a man in his forties or fifties in good health and CMV-seronegative.

This chain joins TRBV23-1 and TRBJ2-2; D is possibly TRBD1 (6 bases). TRBV23-1 is sorted into the ORF group, with uncertain function. The ends were cut back, 6 bases at V and 3 bases at J, with 20 bases in the middle. The CDR3 has 17 residues. The CDR3 DNA reads as TGCGCCAGCAGGATGATCAGGGGCCCCTTGTACACCGGGGAGCTGTTTTTT. Translated: CASRMIRGPLYTGELFF.

The chain carries TRBV6-1 and TRBJ1-6; tentative D call: TRBD1 (6 bases). This CDR3 is built from 13 residues. CDR1 and CDR2 from the germline V gene are MNHNS and SASEGT. V lost 7 bases and J 7 bases, leaving 11 bases between the germline ends. This CDR3 reads CASIQGYNSPLHF. The CDR3, as DNA: TGTGCCAGCATACAGGGCTACAATTCACCCCTCCACTTT.

The CDR3 spells CASRMTGWQETQYF. CDR3 sequence (DNA): TGTGCCAGCAGGATGACAGGGTGGCAAGAGACCCAGTACTTC. The rearrangement uses TRBV2 and TRBJ2-5; TRBD1 agrees at 7 bases. The J segment lost 2 bases and the V segment lost 6 bases, leaving 6 bases of the junction unmatched. From germline, CDR1 is SNHLY and CDR2 FYNNEI. The length of the CDR3 is 14 residues.